The clone carrying this T cell receptor beta chain came up many times. As yet, its antigen is unknown. The germline gives CDR1 DFQATT, CDR2 SNEGSKA (reference sequence). Losses at the gene ends were 4 bases for V and 3 bases for J; bases not matched to a gene: 11. The CDR3 runs to 18 residues. The data are from a study of blood T cells in healthy people across ages. Overall study results and limits: Getting older went along with TCR beta diversity per million T cells dropping roughly linearly. A greater number of naive CD4+ cells and higher diversity distinguished long-lived donors from aged donors.

The extraction recovered at least 5 micrograms of total RNA per sample. PCR was performed a second time for 7 to 11 cycles using a sample-barcoded 5' primer and a J-beta primer mix. Through a template-switch adaptor with 12 random nucleotides, each cDNA molecule received a tag. TCRdb itself ran the 5' RACE reads through MiXCR, one entry per CDR3 protein. The repertoire includes hundreds of thousands of distinct CDR3 sequences, about 30% of them detected once, and about 15% sits in the top ten. What was sequenced was blood. The sequence was collected from a woman of 80 years or more in good health. The chain carries TRBV20-1 and TRBJ2-3, with 15 nucleotides matching TRBD2. The DNA of the CDR3 is TGCAGTGCTACCCGGACTAGCGGGGGGGCCCCATGGACAGATACGCAGTATTTT. This translates into CSATRTSGGAPWTDTQYF.